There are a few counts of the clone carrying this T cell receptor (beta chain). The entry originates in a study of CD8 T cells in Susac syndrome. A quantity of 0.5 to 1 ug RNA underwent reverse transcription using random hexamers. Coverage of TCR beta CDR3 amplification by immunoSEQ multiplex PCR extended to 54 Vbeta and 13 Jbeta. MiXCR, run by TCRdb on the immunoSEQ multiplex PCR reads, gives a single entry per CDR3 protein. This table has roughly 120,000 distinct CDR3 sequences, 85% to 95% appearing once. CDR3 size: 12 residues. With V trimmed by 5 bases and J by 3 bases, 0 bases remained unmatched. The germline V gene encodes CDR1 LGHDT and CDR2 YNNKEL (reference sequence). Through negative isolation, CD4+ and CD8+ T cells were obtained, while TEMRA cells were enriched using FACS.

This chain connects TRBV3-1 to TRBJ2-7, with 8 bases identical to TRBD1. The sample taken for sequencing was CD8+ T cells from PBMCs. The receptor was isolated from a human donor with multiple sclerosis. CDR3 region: CASSGQGYEQYF. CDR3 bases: TGTGCCAGCAGCGGACAGGGCTACGAGCAGTACTTC.